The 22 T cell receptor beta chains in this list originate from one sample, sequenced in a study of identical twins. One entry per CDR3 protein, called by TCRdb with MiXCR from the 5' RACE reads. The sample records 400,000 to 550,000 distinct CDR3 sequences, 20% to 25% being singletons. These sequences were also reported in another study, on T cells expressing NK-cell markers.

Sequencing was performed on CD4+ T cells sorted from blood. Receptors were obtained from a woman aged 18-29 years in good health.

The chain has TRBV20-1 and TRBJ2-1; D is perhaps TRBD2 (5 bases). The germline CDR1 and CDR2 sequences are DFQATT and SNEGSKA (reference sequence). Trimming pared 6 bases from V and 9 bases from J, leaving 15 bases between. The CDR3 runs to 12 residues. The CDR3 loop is CSAKQYGGEQFF. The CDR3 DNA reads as TGCAGTGCAAAACAATATGGAGGTGAGCAGTTCTTC.

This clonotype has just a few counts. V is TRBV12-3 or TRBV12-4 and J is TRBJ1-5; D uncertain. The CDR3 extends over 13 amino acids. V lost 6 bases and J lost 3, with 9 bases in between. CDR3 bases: TGTGCCAGCAGCCCTCTCATCAATCAGCCCCAGCATTTT. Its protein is CASSPLINQPQHF.

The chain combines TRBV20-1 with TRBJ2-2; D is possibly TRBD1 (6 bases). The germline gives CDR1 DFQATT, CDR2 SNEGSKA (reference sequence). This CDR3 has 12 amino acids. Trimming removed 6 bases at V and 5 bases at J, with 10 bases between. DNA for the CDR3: TGCAGTGCAAACAGGGCAACCGGGGAGCTGTTTTTT. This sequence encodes CSANRATGELFF.

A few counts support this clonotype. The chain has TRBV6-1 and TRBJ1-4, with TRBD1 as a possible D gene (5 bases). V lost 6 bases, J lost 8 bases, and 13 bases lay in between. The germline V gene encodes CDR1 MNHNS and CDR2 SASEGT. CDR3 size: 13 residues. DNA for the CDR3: TGTGCCAGCAGGACGGGGGTTAGAGAAAAACTGTTTTTT. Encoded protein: CASRTGVREKLFF.

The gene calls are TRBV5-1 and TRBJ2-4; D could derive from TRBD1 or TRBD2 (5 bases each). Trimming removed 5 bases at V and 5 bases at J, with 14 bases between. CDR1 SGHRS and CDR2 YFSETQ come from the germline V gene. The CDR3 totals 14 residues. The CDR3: CASRPAGTQNIQYF. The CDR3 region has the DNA TGCGCCAGCAGACCCGCCGGGACGCAAAACATTCAGTACTTC.

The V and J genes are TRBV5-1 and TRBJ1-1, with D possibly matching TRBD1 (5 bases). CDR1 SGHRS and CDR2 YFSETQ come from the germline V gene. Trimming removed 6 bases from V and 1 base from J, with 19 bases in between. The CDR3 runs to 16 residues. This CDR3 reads CASTGPDPPKNTEAFF. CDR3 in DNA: TGCGCCAGCACGGGACCGGACCCACCAAAGAACACTGAAGCTTTCTTT.

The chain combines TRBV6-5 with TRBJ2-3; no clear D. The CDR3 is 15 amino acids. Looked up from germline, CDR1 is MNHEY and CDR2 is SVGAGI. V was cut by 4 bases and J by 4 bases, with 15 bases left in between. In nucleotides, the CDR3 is TGTGCCAGCAGTTCCAGACCGCACAACGCAGATACGCAGTATTTT. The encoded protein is CASSSRPHNADTQYF.

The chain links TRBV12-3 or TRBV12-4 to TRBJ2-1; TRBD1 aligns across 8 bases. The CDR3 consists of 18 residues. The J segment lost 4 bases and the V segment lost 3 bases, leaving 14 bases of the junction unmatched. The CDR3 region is CASSFRETTGVLYNEQFF. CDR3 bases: TGTGCCAGCAGTTTCCGGGAAACGACAGGGGTATTGTACAATGAGCAGTTCTTC.

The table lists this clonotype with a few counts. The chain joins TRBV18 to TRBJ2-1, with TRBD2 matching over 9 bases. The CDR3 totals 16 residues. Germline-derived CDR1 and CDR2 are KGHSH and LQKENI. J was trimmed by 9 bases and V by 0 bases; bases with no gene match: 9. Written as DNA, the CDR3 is TGTGCCAGCTCACCACCGGGGAGCGGGAGGTCCACTGAGCAGTTCTTC. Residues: CASSPPGSGRSTEQFF.

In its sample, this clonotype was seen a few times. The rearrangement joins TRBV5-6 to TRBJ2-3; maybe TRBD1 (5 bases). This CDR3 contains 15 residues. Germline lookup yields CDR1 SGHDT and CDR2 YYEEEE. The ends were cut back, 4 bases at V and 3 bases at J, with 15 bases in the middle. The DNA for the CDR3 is TGTGCCAGCAGCCCAGACAGACTCCGAACAGATACGCAGTATTTT. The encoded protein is CASSPDRLRTDTQYF.

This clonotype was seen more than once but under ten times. The DNA for the CDR3 is TGTGCCAGCAGTAGACACAGTCGCGGCAATGAGCAGTTCTTC. Translation: CASSRHSRGNEQFF. This chain links TRBV12-3 or TRBV12-4 with TRBJ2-1; D not certain. Trimming removed 5 bases from V and 6 bases from J, with 14 bases in between. The CDR3 runs to 14 residues.

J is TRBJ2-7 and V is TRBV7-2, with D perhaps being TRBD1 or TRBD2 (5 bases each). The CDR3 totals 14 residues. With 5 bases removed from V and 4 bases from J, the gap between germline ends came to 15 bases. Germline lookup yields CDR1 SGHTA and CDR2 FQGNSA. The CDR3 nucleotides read TGTGCCAGCAGCCAGGGACCCTTAATGTACGAGCAGTACTTC. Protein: CASSQGPLMYEQYF.

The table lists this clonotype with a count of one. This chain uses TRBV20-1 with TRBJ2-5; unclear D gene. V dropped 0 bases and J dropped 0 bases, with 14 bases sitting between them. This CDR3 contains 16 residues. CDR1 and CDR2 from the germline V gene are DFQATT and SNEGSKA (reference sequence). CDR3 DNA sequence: TGCAGTGCTAGAGATCCGTCTCAGGAGTACCAAGAGACCCAGTACTTC. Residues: CSARDPSQEYQETQYF.

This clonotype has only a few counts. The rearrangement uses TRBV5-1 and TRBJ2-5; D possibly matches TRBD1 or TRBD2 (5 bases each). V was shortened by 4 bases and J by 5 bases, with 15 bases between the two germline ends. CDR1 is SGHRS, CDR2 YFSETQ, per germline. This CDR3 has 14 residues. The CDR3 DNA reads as TGCGCCAGCAGCCCAGGGACCCTGGTGGAGACCCAGTACTTC. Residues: CASSPGTLVETQYF.

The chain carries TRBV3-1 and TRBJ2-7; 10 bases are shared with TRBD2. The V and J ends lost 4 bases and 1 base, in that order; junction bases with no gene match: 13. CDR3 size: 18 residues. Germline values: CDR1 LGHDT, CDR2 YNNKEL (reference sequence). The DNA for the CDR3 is TGTGCCAGCAGCCCAATGGCGCGTCTAGCGGGAGATTCCTACGAGCAGTACTTC. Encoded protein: CASSPMARLAGDSYEQYF.

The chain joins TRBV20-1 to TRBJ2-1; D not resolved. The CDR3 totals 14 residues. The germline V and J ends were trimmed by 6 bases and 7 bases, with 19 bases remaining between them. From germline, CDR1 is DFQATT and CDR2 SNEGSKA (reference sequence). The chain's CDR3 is CSASPDTLGNEQFF. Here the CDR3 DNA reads TGCAGTGCCTCTCCGGATACCCTCGGGAATGAGCAGTTCTTC.

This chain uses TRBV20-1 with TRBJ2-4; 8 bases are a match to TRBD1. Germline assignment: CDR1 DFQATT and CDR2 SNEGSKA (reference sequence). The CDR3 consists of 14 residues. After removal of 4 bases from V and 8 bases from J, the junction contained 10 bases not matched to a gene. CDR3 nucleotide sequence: TGCAGTGCTACCGGACAGGGAGAAGGGCACATTCAGTACTTC. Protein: CSATGQGEGHIQYF.

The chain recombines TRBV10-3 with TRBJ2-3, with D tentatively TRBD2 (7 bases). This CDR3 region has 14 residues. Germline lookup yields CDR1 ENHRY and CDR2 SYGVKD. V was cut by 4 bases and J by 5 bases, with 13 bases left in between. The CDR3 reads CAISVGGRIDTQYF. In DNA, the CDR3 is TGTGCCATCAGTGTGGGGGGGCGCATAGATACGCAGTATTTT.

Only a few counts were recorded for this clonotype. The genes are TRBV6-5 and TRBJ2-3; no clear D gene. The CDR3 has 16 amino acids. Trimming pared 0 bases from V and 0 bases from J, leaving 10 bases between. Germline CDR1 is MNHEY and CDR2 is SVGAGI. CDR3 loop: CASSYSRITSTDTQYF. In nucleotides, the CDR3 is TGTGCCAGCAGTTACTCGCGAATAACTAGCACAGATACGCAGTATTTT.

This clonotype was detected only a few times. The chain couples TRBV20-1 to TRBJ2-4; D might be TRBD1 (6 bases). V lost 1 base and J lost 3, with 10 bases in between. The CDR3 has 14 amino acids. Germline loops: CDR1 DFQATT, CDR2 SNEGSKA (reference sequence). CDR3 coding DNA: TGCAGTGCTAGAGGGCCAGGGGTCAAAAACATTCAGTACTTC. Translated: CSARGPGVKNIQYF.

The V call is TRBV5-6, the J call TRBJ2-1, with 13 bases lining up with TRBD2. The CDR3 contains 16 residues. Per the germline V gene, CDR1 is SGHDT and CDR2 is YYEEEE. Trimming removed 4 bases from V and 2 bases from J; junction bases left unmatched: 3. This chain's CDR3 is CASSRTSGSPYNEQFF. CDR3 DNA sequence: TGTGCCAGCAGCCGGACTAGCGGGAGCCCCTACAATGAGCAGTTCTTC. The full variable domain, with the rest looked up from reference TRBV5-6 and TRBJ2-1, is DAGVTQSPTHLIKTRGQQVTLRCSPKSGHDTVSWYQQALGQGPQFIFQYYEEEERQRGNFPDRFSGHQFPNYSSELNVNALLLGDSALYLCASSRTSGSPYNEQFFGPGTRLTVL.

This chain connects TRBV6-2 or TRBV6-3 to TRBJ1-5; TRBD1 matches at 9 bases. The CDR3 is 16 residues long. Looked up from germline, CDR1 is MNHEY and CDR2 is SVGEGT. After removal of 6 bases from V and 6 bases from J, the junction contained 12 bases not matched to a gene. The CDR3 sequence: CASSRGQGLAGQPQHF. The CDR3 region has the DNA TGTGCCAGCAGCAGGGGACAGGGCCTTGCCGGTCAGCCCCAGCATTTT.